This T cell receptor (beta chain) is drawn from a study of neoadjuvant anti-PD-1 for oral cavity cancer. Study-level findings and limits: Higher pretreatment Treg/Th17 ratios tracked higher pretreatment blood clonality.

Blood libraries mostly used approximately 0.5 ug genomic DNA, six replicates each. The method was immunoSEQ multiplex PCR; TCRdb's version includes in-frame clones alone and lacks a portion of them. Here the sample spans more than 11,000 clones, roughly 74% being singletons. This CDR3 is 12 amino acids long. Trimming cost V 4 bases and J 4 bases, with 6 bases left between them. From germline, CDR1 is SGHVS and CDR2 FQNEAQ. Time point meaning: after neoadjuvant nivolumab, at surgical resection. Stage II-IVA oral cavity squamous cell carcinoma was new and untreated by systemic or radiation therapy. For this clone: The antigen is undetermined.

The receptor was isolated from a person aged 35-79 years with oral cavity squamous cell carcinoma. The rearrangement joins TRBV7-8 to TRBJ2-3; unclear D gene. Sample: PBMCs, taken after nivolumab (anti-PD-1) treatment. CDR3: CASSSTPDTQYF. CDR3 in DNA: TGTGCCAGCAGCTCCACCCCAGATACGCAGTATTTT.